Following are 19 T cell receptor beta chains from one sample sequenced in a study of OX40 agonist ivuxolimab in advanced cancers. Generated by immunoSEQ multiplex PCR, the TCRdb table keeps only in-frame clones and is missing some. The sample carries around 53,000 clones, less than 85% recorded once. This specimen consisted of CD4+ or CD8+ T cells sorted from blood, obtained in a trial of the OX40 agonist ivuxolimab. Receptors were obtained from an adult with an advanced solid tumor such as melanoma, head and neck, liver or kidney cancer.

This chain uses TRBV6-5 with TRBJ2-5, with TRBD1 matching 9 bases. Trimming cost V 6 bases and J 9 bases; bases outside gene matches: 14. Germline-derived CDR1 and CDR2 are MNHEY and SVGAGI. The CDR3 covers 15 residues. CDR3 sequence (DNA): TGTGCCAGCAGCCAGACAGGGGGAGCCCGGGGGGCCCAGTACTTC. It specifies CASSQTGGARGAQYF.

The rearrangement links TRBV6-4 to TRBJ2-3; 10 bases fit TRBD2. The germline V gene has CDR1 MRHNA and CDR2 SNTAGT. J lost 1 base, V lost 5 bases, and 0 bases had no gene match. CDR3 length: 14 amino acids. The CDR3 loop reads CASSLAGGTDTQYF. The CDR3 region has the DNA TGTGCCAGCAGTCTAGCGGGAGGCACAGATACGCAGTATTTT.

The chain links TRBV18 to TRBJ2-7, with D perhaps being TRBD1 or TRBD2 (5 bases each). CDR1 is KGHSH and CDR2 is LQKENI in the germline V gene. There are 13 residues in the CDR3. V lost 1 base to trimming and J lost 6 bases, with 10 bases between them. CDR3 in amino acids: CASSPRGAFEQYF. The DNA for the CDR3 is TGTGCCAGCTCACCACGAGGGGCCTTCGAGCAGTACTTC.

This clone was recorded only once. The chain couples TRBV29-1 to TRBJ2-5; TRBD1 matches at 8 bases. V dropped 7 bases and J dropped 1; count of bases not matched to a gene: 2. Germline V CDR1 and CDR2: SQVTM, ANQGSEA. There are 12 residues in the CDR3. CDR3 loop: CSAGGSQETQYF. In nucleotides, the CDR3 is TGCAGCGCAGGGGGCAGCCAAGAGACCCAGTACTTC. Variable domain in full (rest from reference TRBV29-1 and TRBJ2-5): SAVISQKPSRDICQRGTSLTIQCQVDSQVTMMFWYRQQPGQSLTLIATANQGSEATYESGFVIDKFPISRPNLTFSTLTVSNMSPEDSSIYLCSAGGSQETQYFGPGTRLLVL.

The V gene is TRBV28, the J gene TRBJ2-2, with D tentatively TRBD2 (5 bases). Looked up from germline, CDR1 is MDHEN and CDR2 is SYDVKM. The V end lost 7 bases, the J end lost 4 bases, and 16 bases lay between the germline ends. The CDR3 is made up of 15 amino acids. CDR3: CASKPVRELTGELFF. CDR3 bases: TGTGCCAGCAAGCCGGTACGGGAACTCACCGGGGAGCTGTTTTTT. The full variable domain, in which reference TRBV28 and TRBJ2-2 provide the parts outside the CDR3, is DVKVTQSSRYLVKRTGEKVFLECVQDMDHENMFWYRQDPGLGLRLIYFSYDVKMKEKGDIPEGYSVSREKKERFSLILESASTNQTSMYLCASKPVRELTGELFFGEGSRLTVL.

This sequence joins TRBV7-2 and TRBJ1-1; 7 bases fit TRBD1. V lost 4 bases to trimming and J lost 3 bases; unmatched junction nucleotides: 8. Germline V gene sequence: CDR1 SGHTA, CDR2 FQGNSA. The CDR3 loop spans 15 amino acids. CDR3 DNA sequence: TGTGCCAGCAGCTACATGGGCAGGGGGGACACTGAAGCTTTCTTT. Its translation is CASSYMGRGDTEAFF.

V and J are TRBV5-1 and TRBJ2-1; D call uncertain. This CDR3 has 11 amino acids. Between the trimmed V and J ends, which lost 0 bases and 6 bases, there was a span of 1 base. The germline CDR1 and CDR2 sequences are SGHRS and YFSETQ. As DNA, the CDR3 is TGCGCCAGCAGCTTGGCCAATGAGCAGTTCTTC. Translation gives CASSLANEQFF.

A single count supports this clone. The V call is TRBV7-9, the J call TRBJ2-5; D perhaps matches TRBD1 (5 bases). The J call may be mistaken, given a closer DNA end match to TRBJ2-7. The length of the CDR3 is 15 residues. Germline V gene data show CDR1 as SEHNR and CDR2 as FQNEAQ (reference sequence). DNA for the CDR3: TGTGCCAGCAGCTTAGCAAGGGGCTCAGCCTACGAGCAGTACTTC. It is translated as CASSLARGSAYEQYF.

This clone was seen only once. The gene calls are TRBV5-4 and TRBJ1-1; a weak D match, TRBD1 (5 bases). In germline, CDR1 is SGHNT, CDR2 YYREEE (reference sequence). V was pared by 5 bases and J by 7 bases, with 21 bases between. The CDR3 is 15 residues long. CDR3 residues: CASRSSAGVDGEAFF. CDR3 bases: TGTGCCAGCAGATCGTCGGCGGGGGTTGATGGTGAAGCTTTCTTT. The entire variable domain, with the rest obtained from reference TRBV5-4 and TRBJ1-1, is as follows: ETGVTQSPTHLIKTRGQQVTLRCSSQSGHNTVSWYQQALGQGPQFIFQYYREEENGRGNFPPRFSGLQFPNYSSELNVNALELDDSALYLCASRSSAGVDGEAFFGQGTRLTVV.

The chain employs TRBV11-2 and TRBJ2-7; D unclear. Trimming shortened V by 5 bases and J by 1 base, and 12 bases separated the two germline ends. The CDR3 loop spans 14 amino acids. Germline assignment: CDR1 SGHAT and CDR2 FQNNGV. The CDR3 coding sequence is TGTGCCAGCAGCCCCTTACGGGTTTCCTACGAGCAGTACTTC. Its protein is CASSPLRVSYEQYF. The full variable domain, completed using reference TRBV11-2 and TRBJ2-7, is EAGVAQSPRYKIIEKRQSVAFWCNPISGHATLYWYQQILGQGPKLLIQFQNNGVVDDSQLPKDRFSAERLKGVDSTLKIQPAKLEDSAVYLCASSPLRVSYEQYFGPGTRLTVT.

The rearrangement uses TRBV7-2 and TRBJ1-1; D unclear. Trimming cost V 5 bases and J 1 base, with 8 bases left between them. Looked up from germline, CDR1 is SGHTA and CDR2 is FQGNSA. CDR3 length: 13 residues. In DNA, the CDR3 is TGTGCCAGCAGCCGTGGTAGGAACACTGAAGCTTTCTTT. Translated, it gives CASSRGRNTEAFF.

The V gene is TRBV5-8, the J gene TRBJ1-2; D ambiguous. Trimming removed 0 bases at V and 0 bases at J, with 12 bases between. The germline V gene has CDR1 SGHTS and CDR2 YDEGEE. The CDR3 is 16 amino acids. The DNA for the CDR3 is TGTGCCAGCAGCTTGGGATCGGACGAACCTAACTATGGCTACACCTTC. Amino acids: CASSLGSDEPNYGYTF.

The CDR3 bases are TGTGCCAGCGCGCGGGACAGGGACTACGAGCAGTACTTC. Its translation: CASARDRDYEQYF. V and J are TRBV6-1 and TRBJ2-7, with 9 bases fitting TRBD1. Germline CDR1 and CDR2: MNHNS and SASEGT. Germline trimming cut 8 bases from V and 3 bases from J; bases unmatched to any gene: 5. CDR3 length: 13 amino acids.

CDR3 protein: CASNSGGEPNEKLFF. DNA for the CDR3: TGTGCCAGTAATTCTGGGGGCGAACCTAATGAAAAACTGTTTTTT. The chain links TRBV19 to TRBJ1-4; D might be TRBD1 (6 bases). Germline CDR1 and CDR2: LNHDA and SQIVND (reference sequence). V was cut by 7 bases and J by 3 bases, with 15 bases left in between. This CDR3 is 15 amino acids long.

This CDR3 reads CASSQTREETQYF. CDR3 coding DNA: TGCGCCAGCAGCCAGACGAGGGAAGAGACCCAGTACTTC. The chain joins TRBV4-1 to TRBJ2-5; the D gene is possibly TRBD2 (5 bases). Germline CDR1 reads MGHRA; CDR2 reads YSYEKL. CDR3 length equals 13 residues. Trimming removed 3 bases at V and 3 bases at J, with 8 bases between.

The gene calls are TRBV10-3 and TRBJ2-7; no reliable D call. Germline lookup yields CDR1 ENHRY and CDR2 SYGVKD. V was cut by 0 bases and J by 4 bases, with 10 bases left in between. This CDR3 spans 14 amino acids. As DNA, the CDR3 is TGTGCCATCAGTGAGTCGGTATCCATTTACGAGCAGTACTTC. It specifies CAISESVSIYEQYF.

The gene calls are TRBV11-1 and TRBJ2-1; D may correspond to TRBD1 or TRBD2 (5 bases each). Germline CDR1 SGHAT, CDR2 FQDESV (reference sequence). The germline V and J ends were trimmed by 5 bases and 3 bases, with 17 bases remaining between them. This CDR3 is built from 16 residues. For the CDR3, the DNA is TGTGCCAGCAGCCCCATTGGGGGAGCGGTCTACAATGAGCAGTTCTTC. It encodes CASSPIGGAVYNEQFF.

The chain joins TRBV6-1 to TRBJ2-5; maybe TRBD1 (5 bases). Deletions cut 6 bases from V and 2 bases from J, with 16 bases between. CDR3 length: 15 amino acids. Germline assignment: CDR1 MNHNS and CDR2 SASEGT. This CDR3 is CASRISGAVQETQYF. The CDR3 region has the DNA TGTGCCAGCAGAATAAGTGGGGCAGTTCAAGAGACCCAGTACTTC.

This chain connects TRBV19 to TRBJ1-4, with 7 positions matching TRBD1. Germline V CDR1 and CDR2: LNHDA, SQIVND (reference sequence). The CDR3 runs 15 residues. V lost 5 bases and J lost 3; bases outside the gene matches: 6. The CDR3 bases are TGTGCCAGTAGTCCAGACAGGGCGTCTAATGAAAAACTGTTTTTT. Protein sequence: CASSPDRASNEKLFF.